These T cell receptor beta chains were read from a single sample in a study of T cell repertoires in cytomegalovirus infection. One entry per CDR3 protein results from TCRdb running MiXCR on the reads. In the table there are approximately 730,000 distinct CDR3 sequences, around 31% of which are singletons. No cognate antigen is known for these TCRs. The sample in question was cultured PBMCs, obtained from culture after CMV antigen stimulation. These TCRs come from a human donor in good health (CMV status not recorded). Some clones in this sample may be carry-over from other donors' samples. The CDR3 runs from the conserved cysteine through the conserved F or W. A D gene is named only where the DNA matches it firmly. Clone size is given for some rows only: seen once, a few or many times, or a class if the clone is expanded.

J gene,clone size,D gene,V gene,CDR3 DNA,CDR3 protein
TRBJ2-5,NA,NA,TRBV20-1,TGCAGTGCCAAACCCCCGCCGGGAGTGGAAGCGACCCAGTACTTC,CSAKPPPGVEATQYF
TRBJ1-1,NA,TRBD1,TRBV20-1,TGCAGTGCCAGACAGGGGGTGCATGTGACTGAAGCTTTCTTT,CSARQGVHVTEAFF
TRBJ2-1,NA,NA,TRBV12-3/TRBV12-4,TGTGCCAGCAGTTTTAGGGGGGCCAAGCAGTTCTTC,CASSFRGAKQFF
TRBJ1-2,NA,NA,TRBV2,TGTGCCAGCGGGAAGTCCAGGGAGGATGGCTACACCTTC,CASGKSREDGYTF
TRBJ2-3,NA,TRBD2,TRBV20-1,TGCAGTGCTCGCCCCACGGCGGGGGGGGAGTCAGATACGCAGTATTTT,CSARPTAGGESDTQYF
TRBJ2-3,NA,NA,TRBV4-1,TGCGCCAGCAGCCAAGATCCCGGGACTTACTATTCTAGCACAGATACGCAGTATTTT,CASSQDPGTYYSSTDTQYF
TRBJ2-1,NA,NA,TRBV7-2,TGTGCCAGCAGCCCGGTTAATCTCCAAAATGAGCAGTTCTTC,CASSPVNLQNEQFF
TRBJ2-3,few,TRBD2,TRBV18,TGTGCCAGCTCACCACCGGGACTAGCCAGCACAGATACGCAGTATTTT,CASSPPGLASTDTQYF
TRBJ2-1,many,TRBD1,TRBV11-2,TGTGCCAGCAGCACGACACGCGGGACAGGGGCCGGTGAGCAGTTCTTC,CASSTTRGTGAGEQFF
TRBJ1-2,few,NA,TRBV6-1,TGTGCCAGCAGTGGGAGTGGACGGGAAAACTATGGCTACACCTTC,CASSGSGRENYGYTF
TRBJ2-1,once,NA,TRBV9,TGTGCCAGCAGCGCACCTTTAGCGGCCTTCGCTAATGAGCAGTTCTTC,CASSAPLAAFANEQFF
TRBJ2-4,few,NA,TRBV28,TGTGCCAGCACCGCCAGACCGGGACGGACTAAACTAGCCAAAAACATTCAGTACTTC,CASTARPGRTKLAKNIQYF
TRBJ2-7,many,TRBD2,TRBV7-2,TGTGCCAGCAGCAAAGGGGCTAGCGGGAGTAACGAGCAGTACTTC,CASSKGASGSNEQYF
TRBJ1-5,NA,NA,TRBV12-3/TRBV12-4,TGTGCCAGCAGTCCGGGTGTGGGGCCCCAGCATTTT,CASSPGVGPQHF
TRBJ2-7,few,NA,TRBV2,TGTGCCAGCAGTGATTTCGGGGGATACGAGCAGTACTTC,CASSDFGGYEQYF
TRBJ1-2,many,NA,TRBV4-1,TGCGCCAGCAGCCCTACGGAGAGCAACTATGGCTACACCTTC,CASSPTESNYGYTF
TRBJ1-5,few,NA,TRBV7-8,TGTGCCAGCAGCGGAGACAGGACCCCGCGGCCCCAGCATTTT,CASSGDRTPRPQHF
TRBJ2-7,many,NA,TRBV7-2,TGTGCCAGCAGCTTAGGGGGGAACACCTACGAGCAGTACTTC,CASSLGGNTYEQYF
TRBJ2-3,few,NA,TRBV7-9,TGTGCCAGCAGCTTAGCGCGGAGCGAACCACCCACAGATACGCAGTATTTT,CASSLARSEPPTDTQYF
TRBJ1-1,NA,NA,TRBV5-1,TGCGCCAGCAGCTTGGTCGGTACTTCCAGGAGCAACACTGAAGCTTTCTTT,CASSLVGTSRSNTEAFF
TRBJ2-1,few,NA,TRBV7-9,TGTGCCAGCAGCTCCCCCTGGACGAGCTCCTACAATGAGCAGTTCTTC,CASSSPWTSSYNEQFF
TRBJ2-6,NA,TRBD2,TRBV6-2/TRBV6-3,TGTGCCAGCAGCAAATGGGGACTAGGATCTGACTCTGGGGCCAACGTCCTGACTTTC,CASSKWGLGSDSGANVLTF
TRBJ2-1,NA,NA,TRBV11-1,TGTGCCAGCAGCGACAACAGGGCTGGGAATGAGCAGTTCTTC,CASSDNRAGNEQFF
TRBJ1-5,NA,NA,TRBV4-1,TGCGCCAGCAGCCAAGAGTCGCAGGGGTCTGTAAAGCCCCAGCATTTT,CASSQESQGSVKPQHF
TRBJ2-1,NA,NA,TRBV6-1,TGTGCCAGCAGTGTCGTGGGGGACTACAATGAGCAGTTCTTC,CASSVVGDYNEQFF
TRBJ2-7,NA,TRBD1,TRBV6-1,TGTGCCAGCAAACATGGGACAGGGGACTACGAGCAGTACTTC,CASKHGTGDYEQYF
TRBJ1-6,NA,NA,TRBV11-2,TGTGCCAGCAGCCCCCGACAGGTTAATTCACCCCTCCACTTT,CASSPRQVNSPLHF
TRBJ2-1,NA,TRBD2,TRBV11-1,TGTGCCAGCAGCTGGACTAGCGGGGGCTACAATGAGCAGTTCTTC,CASSWTSGGYNEQFF
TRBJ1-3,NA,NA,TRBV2,TGTGCCAGCACGGGTGACTCTGGAAACACCATATATTTT,CASTGDSGNTIYF
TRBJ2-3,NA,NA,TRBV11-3,TGTGCCAGCAGCTTATTCCCCCCCACAAATACGCAGTATTTT,CASSLFPPTNTQYF
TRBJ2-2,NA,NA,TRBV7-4,TGTGCCAGCAGCCGAAGGACGGCGTGGGCCGGGGAGCTGTTTTTT,CASSRRTAWAGELFF
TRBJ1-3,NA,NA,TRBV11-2,TGTGCCAGCAGCGCCGTCAGCTCTGGAAACACCATATATTTT,CASSAVSSGNTIYF
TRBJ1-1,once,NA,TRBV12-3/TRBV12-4,TGTGCCAGCAGTTTTTTCCAGGGGCCTTCCCAAAAAGCTTTCTTT,CASSFFQGPSQKAFF
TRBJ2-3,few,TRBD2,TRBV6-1,TGTGCCAGCAGTGAACTAGCGGGAGGATACTTT,CASSELAGGYF
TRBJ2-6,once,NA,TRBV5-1,TGCGCCAGCAGCTTAATGGACAGCCTCTCTGGGGCCAACGTCCTGACTTTC,CASSLMDSLSGANVLTF
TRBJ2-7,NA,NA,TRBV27,TGTGCCAGCAGTTTATCGGCTCGCTTCAACTCCTACGAGCAGTACTTC,CASSLSARFNSYEQYF
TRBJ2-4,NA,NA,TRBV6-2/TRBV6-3,TGTGCCAGCAGCCCTGGTGGGGCAGCCAAAAACATTCAGTACTTC,CASSPGGAAKNIQYF
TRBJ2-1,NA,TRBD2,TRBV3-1,TGTGCCAGCAGCCAATCCCCGGGACTAGCGGCTGAGCAGTTCTTC,CASSQSPGLAAEQFF
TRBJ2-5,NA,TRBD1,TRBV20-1,TGCAGTGCTCAGAAGCGGCCAGGGGGCAGGGAGACCCAGTACTTC,CSAQKRPGGRETQYF
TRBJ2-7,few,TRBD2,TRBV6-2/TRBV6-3,TGTGCCAGCAGTGCCGGGGGGACCTTTTACTACGAGCAGTACTTC,CASSAGGTFYYEQYF
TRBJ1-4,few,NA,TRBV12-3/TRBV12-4,TGTGCCAGCAGTTTAGTCGGAAGGGCTGAAAAACTGTTTTTT,CASSLVGRAEKLFF
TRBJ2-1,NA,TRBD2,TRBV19,TGTGCCAGTAGTATTCCCCGAGCGGGGGCCCAAAACAATGAGCAGTTCTTC,CASSIPRAGAQNNEQFF
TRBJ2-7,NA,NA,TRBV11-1,TGTGCCAGCAGCGGATGGGGAATGGCTCCCCAGGAGCAGTACTTC,CASSGWGMAPQEQYF
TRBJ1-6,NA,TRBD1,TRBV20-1,TGCAGTGCAAACACAGGGGTCATTATCTCCTATAATTCACCCCTCCACTTT,CSANTGVIISYNSPLHF
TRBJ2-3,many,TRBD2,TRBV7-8,TGTGCCAGCAGCTTAGCCCCCCTAGCGGGGGGGTGGAATACGCAGTATTTT,CASSLAPLAGGWNTQYF
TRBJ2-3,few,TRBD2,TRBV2,TGTGCCAGTGGGACTAGCGGGAGAAGGGTCACAGATACGCAGTATTTT,CASGTSGRRVTDTQYF
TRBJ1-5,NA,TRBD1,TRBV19,TGTGCCAGTAGTATAGCCCCCGGACAGGGGTTGAATCAGCCCCAGCATTTT,CASSIAPGQGLNQPQHF
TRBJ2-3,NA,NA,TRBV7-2,TGTGCCAGCAGCTTAGGGACAAGTGGCCTAAGGGGCGTTCTCCTCTCTTATACGCAGTATTTT,CASSLGTSGLRGVLLSYTQYF
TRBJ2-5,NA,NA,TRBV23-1,TGCGCCAGCGGCCCTCCCGATCAGGGTCAAGAGACCCAGTACTTC,CASGPPDQGQETQYF
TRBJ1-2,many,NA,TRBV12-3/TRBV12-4,TGTGCCAGCAGTAGCAATGGACCGTACTATGGCTACACCTTC,CASSSNGPYYGYTF
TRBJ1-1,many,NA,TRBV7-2,TGTGCCAGCAGCGATGGGGCCAACACTGAAGCTTTCTTT,CASSDGANTEAFF
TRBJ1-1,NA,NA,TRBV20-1,TGCAGTGCTAGAGGCACTGGCCTTGAAGCTTTCTTT,CSARGTGLEAFF
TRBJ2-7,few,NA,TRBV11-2,TGTGCCAGCAGCTTAGAACACGGAAGGGATGCGTACTTC,CASSLEHGRDAYF
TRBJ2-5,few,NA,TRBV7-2,TGTGCCAGCAGCCCCCCATTCGAGACCCAGTACTTC,CASSPPFETQYF
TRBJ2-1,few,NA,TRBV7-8,TGTGCCAGCAGCTTAGGTTTGGGGGGAGAATACAATGAGCAGTTCTTC,CASSLGLGGEYNEQFF
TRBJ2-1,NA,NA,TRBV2,TGTGCCAGCAAGGGTACTGCAACTGGCTTATACAATGAGCAGTTCTTC,CASKGTATGLYNEQFF
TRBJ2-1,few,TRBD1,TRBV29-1,TGCAGCGTCGTAGGGACAGACAATGAGCAGTTCTTC,CSVVGTDNEQFF